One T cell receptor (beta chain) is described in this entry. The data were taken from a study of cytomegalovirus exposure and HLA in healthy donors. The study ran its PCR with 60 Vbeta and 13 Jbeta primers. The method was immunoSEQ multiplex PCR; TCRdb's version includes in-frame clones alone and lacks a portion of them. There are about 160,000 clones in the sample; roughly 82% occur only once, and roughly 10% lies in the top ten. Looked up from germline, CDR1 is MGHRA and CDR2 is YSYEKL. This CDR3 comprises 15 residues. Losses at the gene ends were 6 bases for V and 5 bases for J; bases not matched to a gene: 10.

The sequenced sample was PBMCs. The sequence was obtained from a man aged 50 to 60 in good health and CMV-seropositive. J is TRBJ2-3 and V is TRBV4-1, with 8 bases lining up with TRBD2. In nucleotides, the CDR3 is TGCGCCAGCAGTCTCGGGGGGGGGACCAAAGATACGCAGTATTTT. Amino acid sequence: CASSLGGGTKDTQYF.